This TCR beta chain appears in the sequencing data of a study of tumor and adjacent non-tumor tissue in lung cancer. Germline V gives CDR1 SQVTM, CDR2 ANQGSEA. V trimming: 8 bases; J trimming: 3 bases; junction bases outside the gene matches: 12. The length of the CDR3 is 14 residues. A modified ARM-PCR protocol with three rounds of nested PCR amplified TCRbeta. TCRdb redid the calling of the multiplex PCR reads with MiXCR, one entry per CDR3 protein. The sample shows some 120,000 distinct CDR3 sequences, 66% of them seen only once. The template was RNA from unsorted bulk tissue. Note on this clonotype: A much bigger clone sits one base away, suggesting this may be a read error.

The sequencing sample was made of lung tumor tissue. V usage is TRBV29-1 and J usage is TRBJ1-1, with 7 positions matching TRBD1. The origin of this receptor is a man younger than 45 with non-small cell lung cancer. CDR3 nucleotides: TGCAGCATTGCCAGTGGGCAGGGGGACACTGAAGCTTTCTTT. It yields the protein CSIASGQGDTEAFF.